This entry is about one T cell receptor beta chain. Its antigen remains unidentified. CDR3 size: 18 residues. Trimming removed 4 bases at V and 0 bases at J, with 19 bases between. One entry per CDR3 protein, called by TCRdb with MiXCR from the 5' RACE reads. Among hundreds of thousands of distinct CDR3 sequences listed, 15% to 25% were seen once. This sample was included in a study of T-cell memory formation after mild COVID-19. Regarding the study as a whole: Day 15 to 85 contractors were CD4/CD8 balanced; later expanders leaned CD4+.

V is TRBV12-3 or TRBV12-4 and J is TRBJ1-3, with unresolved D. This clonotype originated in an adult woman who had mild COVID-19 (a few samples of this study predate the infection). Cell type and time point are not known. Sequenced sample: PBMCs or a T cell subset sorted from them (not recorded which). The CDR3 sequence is CASSSALVGQSSGNTIYF. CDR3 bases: TGTGCCAGCAGTTCGGCCCTGGTCGGCCAGAGCTCTGGAAACACCATATATTTT.